Following are 21 T cell receptor beta chains from one sample sequenced in a study of cytomegalovirus exposure and HLA in healthy donors. PCR employed 60 Vbeta and 13 Jbeta primers. Libraries were prepared by immunoSEQ multiplex PCR; TCRdb keeps only in-frame clonotypes and omits some of them. The repertoire holds fewer than 110,000 clones, approximately 74% seen once, with approximately 14% in the top ten. Sequenced sample: PBMCs. The receptor source for this set is a woman between 40 and 55 years old in good health and CMV-seropositive.

The chain employs TRBV2 and TRBJ1-2, with 10 positions matching TRBD1. V was clipped by 7 bases and J by 2 bases; unmatched bases: 7. The CDR3 covers 15 residues. Germline-derived CDR1 and CDR2 are SNHLY and FYNNEI. The CDR3, as DNA: TGTGCCAGCATCGGCCGGGACAGGGGAAACTATGGCTACACCTTC. Translating gives CASIGRDRGNYGYTF.

The sample holds one count of this clone. The chain is built from TRBV30 and TRBJ1-3, with a tentative D call TRBD1 (6 bases). The V and J ends lost 5 bases and 0 bases respectively, with 11 bases between them. This CDR3 is built from 14 residues. The germline gives CDR1 GTSNPN, CDR2 SVGIG (reference sequence). The CDR3 DNA sequence: TGTGCCTGGGGCAGGGGCAACTCTGGAAACACCATATATTTT. It specifies CAWGRGNSGNTIYF.

The genes are TRBV27 and TRBJ1-2, with a tentative D call TRBD1 (5 bases). Trimming shortened V by 4 bases and J by 4 bases, and 13 bases separated the two germline ends. The CDR3 loop spans 14 amino acids. Germline CDR1 and CDR2: MNHEY and SMNVEV (reference sequence). CDR3 sequence reads: CASSSGQAGYGYTF. CDR3 coding DNA: TGTGCCAGCAGTTCCGGACAAGCCGGCTATGGCTACACCTTC.

V usage is TRBV6-6 and J usage is TRBJ1-3, with TRBD1 identical over 7 bases. Germline V gives CDR1 MNHNY, CDR2 SVGAGI (reference sequence). V lost 5 bases to trimming and J lost 8 bases; unmatched junction nucleotides: 9. The length of the CDR3 is 14 residues. The CDR3 spells CASSHGQEADTIYF. The CDR3 DNA sequence: TGTGCCAGCAGTCATGGACAGGAGGCCGACACCATATATTTT.

In nucleotides, the CDR3 is TGTGCCAGCAGTCAACGACAGCCTATCTACGAGCAGTACTTC. Translating it yields CASSQRQPIYEQYF. The J gene is TRBJ2-7, the V gene TRBV6-5, with D maybe TRBD1 (5 bases). This CDR3 comprises 14 residues. Germline CDR1 MNHEY, CDR2 SVGAGI. The V end lost 5 bases, the J end lost 3 bases, and 14 bases lay between the germline ends.

This rearrangement joins TRBV4-2 to TRBJ2-1; D remains unclear. The V end lost 0 bases, the J end lost 6 bases, and 6 bases lay between the germline ends. Germline CDR1 LGHNA, CDR2 YNFKEQ. CDR3 length: 13 amino acids. The CDR3 loop is CASSQDGSNEQFF. DNA for the CDR3: TGTGCCAGCAGCCAAGATGGCAGCAATGAGCAGTTCTTC.

The chain recombines TRBV7-2 with TRBJ1-2; D may be TRBD1 (5 bases). This CDR3 spans 13 amino acids. With 3 bases removed from V and 4 bases from J, the gap between germline ends came to 9 bases. Germline CDR1 is SGHTA and CDR2 is FQGNSA. The CDR3 spells CASSFPGIYGYTF. The CDR3 nucleotides are TGTGCCAGCAGCTTTCCAGGGATCTATGGCTACACCTTC. Filled out from reference TRBV7-2 and TRBJ1-2, the complete variable domain reads GAGVSQSPSNKVTEKGKDVELRCDPISGHTALYWYRQSLGQGLEFLIYFQGNSAPDKSGLPSDRFSAERTGGSVSTLTIQRTQQEDSAVYLCASSFPGIYGYTFGSGTRLTVV.

This clone was picked up a small number of times. This chain links TRBV2 with TRBJ2-7; D may be TRBD2 (5 bases). The germline V and J ends were trimmed by 4 bases and 3 bases, with 19 bases remaining between them. This CDR3 has 16 residues. Germline CDR1 is SNHLY and CDR2 is FYNNEI. CDR3 in amino acids: CASSVDFKRTLYEQYF. DNA for the CDR3: TGTGCCAGCAGTGTCGACTTCAAGCGGACCCTCTACGAGCAGTACTTC.

The CDR3 DNA reads TGTGCCAGTAGTATCCTGGGCCTCTCCAGGGCCTATGGCTACACCTTC. It encodes CASSILGLSRAYGYTF. This chain joins TRBV19 and TRBJ1-2, with D maybe TRBD1 (5 bases). Per the germline V gene, CDR1 is LNHDA and CDR2 is SQIVND (reference sequence). This CDR3 is 16 amino acids long. Trimming took off 3 bases at V and 4 bases at J, with 18 bases between the two ends.

This clone came up once. This chain joins TRBV19 and TRBJ2-1, with TRBD1 identical over 9 bases. This CDR3 is built from 15 residues. J gave up 0 bases and V 5 bases, and 2 bases lay outside the gene matches. The germline V gene encodes CDR1 LNHDA and CDR2 SQIVND (reference sequence). The DNA of the CDR3 is TGTGCCAGTAGTCCGGACAGGGGCTCCTACAATGAGCAGTTCTTC. Its translation: CASSPDRGSYNEQFF.

This rearrangement joins TRBV4-1 to TRBJ2-1; 7 nucleotides line up with TRBD1. The CDR3 extends over 17 amino acids. V lost 0 bases and J lost 7; bases outside the gene matches: 12. CDR1 MGHRA and CDR2 YSYEKL come from the germline V gene. The CDR3 coding sequence is TGCGCCAGCAGCCAAGATCTGGGGCAGGGGGTAGTGAATGAGCAGTTCTTC. Its translation: CASSQDLGQGVVNEQFF.

V gene TRBV6-6 combines with J gene TRBJ1-6, with 7 positions matching TRBD1. The CDR3 sequence is 15 residues long. CDR1 is MNHNY and CDR2 is SVGAGI in the germline V gene (reference sequence). Losses at the gene ends were 5 bases for V and 5 bases for J; bases not matched to a gene: 6. The CDR3: CASSARTGDNSPLHF. Here the CDR3 DNA reads TGTGCCAGCAGTGCACGGACAGGCGATAATTCACCCCTCCACTTT.

About this clone itself: The identical CDR3 is also encoded by other nucleotide sequences in the sample. V gene TRBV30 combines with J gene TRBJ1-2; D remains unclear. CDR1 is GTSNPN and CDR2 is SVGIG in the germline V gene (reference sequence). The V gene lost 2 bases and the J gene lost 8 bases, with 12 bases spanning the gap. CDR3 length: 12 residues. This chain's CDR3 is CAWSSGLFGYTF. The CDR3 DNA reads TGTGCCTGGAGTTCGGGGTTGTTCGGCTACACCTTC. The full variable domain, rest sourced from reference TRBV30 and TRBJ1-2, is SQTIHQWPATLVQPVGSPLSLECTVEGTSNPNLYWYRQAAGRGLQLLFYSVGIGQISSEVPQNLSASRPQDRQFILSSKKLLLSDSGFYLCAWSSGLFGYTFGSGTRLTVV.

The chain employs TRBV4-1 and TRBJ1-5; 7 nucleotides line up with TRBD1. Germline V gives CDR1 MGHRA, CDR2 YSYEKL. V lost 1 base and J lost 3; bases outside the gene matches: 3. The CDR3 consists of 15 residues. The CDR3 coding sequence is TGCGCCAGCAGCCAAGGCGGGACAGTCAATCAGCCCCAGCATTTT. The encoded protein is CASSQGGTVNQPQHF.

The gene calls are TRBV10-3 and TRBJ2-7; tentative D call: TRBD2 (5 bases). CDR3 length equals 13 residues. Germline values: CDR1 ENHRY, CDR2 SYGVKD. The V end was cut by 6 bases, the J end by 2 bases, with 11 bases between. The CDR3 here is CAIRGDSPYEQYF. The CDR3 nucleotides are TGTGCCATCAGGGGAGACTCCCCCTACGAGCAGTACTTC.

The gene calls are TRBV6-1 and TRBJ2-1; TRBD2 agrees at 13 bases. The CDR3 totals 15 residues. The germline V gene encodes CDR1 MNHNS and CDR2 SASEGT. Unmatched junction bases numbered 6, after V lost 7 bases and J lost 6 bases. Here the CDR3 reads CASTYGTSGANEQFF. Written as DNA, the CDR3 is TGTGCCAGCACCTACGGGACTAGCGGGGCCAATGAGCAGTTCTTC.

This chain links TRBV11-1 with TRBJ2-7; perhaps TRBD1 as D (6 bases). This CDR3 comprises 14 residues. The V gene lost 2 bases and the J gene lost 4 bases, with 12 bases spanning the gap. From germline, CDR1 is SGHAT and CDR2 FQDESV (reference sequence). CDR3 coding DNA: TGTGCCAGCAGCTTATTCGCAGGGGAGTACGAGCAGTACTTC. Protein: CASSLFAGEYEQYF. Based on the CDR3 plus reference TRBV11-1 and TRBJ2-7, the full variable domain is EAEVAQSPRYKITEKSQAVAFWCDPISGHATLYWYRQILGQGPELLVQFQDESVVDDSQLPKDRFSAERLKGVDSTLKIQPAELGDSAMYLCASSLFAGEYEQYFGPGTRLTVT.

This clone was recorded once. The chain recombines TRBV2 with TRBJ2-7, with D unresolved. Trimming took off 10 bases at V and 1 base at J, with 17 bases between the two ends. CDR3 length: 14 amino acids. Germline CDR1 reads SNHLY; CDR2 reads FYNNEI. The CDR3 DNA reads as TGTGCCACAACCCAGGTCACTGGTTCCTACGAGCAGTACTTC. As protein: CATTQVTGSYEQYF.

The chain has TRBV10-2 and TRBJ1-5; TRBD1 might be the D (5 bases). Trimming took off 7 bases at V and 2 bases at J, with 12 bases between the two ends. Germline CDR1 WSHSY, CDR2 SAAADI. This CDR3 contains 14 residues. The chain's CDR3 is CASTDGGGNQPQHF. The CDR3 region has the DNA TGCGCCAGCACTGACGGGGGTGGCAATCAGCCCCAGCATTTT.

The genes are TRBV10-2 and TRBJ1-6, with D unclear. V was pared by 0 bases and J by 0 bases, with 9 bases between. This CDR3 is 17 amino acids long. From germline, CDR1 is WSHSY and CDR2 SAAADI. The CDR3 spells CASSESWRSSYNSPLHF. The DNA for the CDR3 is TGCGCCAGCAGTGAGTCATGGCGGAGCTCCTATAATTCACCCCTCCACTTT.

V gene TRBV20-1 combines with J gene TRBJ2-7; a possible D gene is TRBD1 (6 bases). The CDR3 runs to 11 residues. V gave up 6 bases and J gave up 4 bases, with 10 bases separating them. From germline, CDR1 is DFQATT and CDR2 SNEGSKA (reference sequence). CDR3 residues: CSARQDYEQYF. CDR3 bases: TGCAGTGCGCGACAGGATTACGAGCAGTACTTC.